A single sample is the source of the 24 T cell receptor beta chains below, sequenced in a study of blood T cell repertoires in COVID-19 (dated by TCRdb to the early 2020s). Libraries were constructed by the immunoSEQ multiplex PCR assay. Imported from immuneACCESS, the table was reduced by TCRdb to in-frame sequences with V and J called. These copies leave out some clones; in studies compared against another copy, an unresolved V gene accounts for under half, and the cause of the remainder is not known. For this sample the table gives fewer than 300,000 clones, of which roughly 86% were detected only once. The top ten clones comprise 9.4% of the sample. The sequenced material came from peripheral blood. These receptors all come from a man between 18 and 29 years old with active or convalescent COVID-19.

The chain is built from TRBV10-2 and TRBJ1-2, with 9 bases lining up with TRBD1. J gave up 7 bases and V 1 base, and 7 bases lay outside the gene matches. Germline V gene data show CDR1 as WSHSY and CDR2 as SAAADI. This CDR3 spans 15 amino acids. CDR3 nucleotide sequence: TGCGCCAGCAGTGAGTTTCAGGGACAGGGTGGTGGCTACACCTTC. Its protein product is CASSEFQGQGGGYTF.

The rearrangement joins TRBV3-1 (or the pseudogene TRBV3-2) to TRBJ2-1; the match to TRBD2 covers 10 bases. The CDR3 runs to 16 residues. The junction had 12 bases not matched to a gene; V was cut back by 3 bases and J by 10 bases. From germline, CDR1 is LGHDT and CDR2 YNNKEL (reference sequence). The CDR3 coding sequence is TGTGCCAGCAGCCATTCGGGGGCTAGCGGGGGAGCGGAGCAGTTCTTC. It translates to CASSHSGASGGAEQFF.

The rearrangement links TRBV5-8 to TRBJ1-1; a weak D match, TRBD1 (5 bases). The V end lost 0 bases, the J end lost 5 bases, and 17 bases lay between the germline ends. Germline CDR1 is SGHTS and CDR2 is YDEGEE. There are 16 residues in the CDR3. CDR3 nucleotide sequence: TGTGCCAGCAGCTTGGCCAGTATAGTTCGGGGGACTGAAGCTTTCTTT. It yields the protein CASSLASIVRGTEAFF. Looking up the rest from reference TRBV5-8 and TRBJ1-1 gives the full variable domain: EAGVTQSPTHLIKTRGQQATLRCSPISGHTSVYWYQQALGLGLQFLLWYDEGEERNRGNFPPRFSGRQFPNYSSELNVNALELEDSALYLCASSLASIVRGTEAFFGQGTRLTVV.

This chain connects TRBV5-4 to TRBJ1-6; 9 bases align to TRBD1. Per the germline V gene, CDR1 is SGHNT and CDR2 is YYREEE (reference sequence). V lost 3 bases, J lost 9 bases, and 7 bases stayed unmatched. This CDR3 region has 15 residues. CDR3 in DNA: TGTGCCAGCAGCTCCACAGGGGGCAGGGCTTCACCCCTCCACTTT. Its protein is CASSSTGGRASPLHF.

In nucleotides, the CDR3 is TGTGCCGGGGGGGAACCTTCTAGCGGCTCCTACGAGCAGTACTTC. This translates into CAGGEPSSGSYEQYF. The rearrangement links TRBV6-5 to TRBJ2-7, with 7 bases matching TRBD2. Germline CDR1 reads MNHEY; CDR2 reads SVGAGI. The CDR3 sequence is 15 residues long. J lost 0 bases, V lost 11 bases, and 13 bases had no gene match.

The chain employs TRBV15 and TRBJ1-2; D is unresolved. Trimming cost V 0 bases and J 1 base, with 12 bases left between them. Germline CDR1 and CDR2: LNHNV and YYDKDF (reference sequence). The CDR3 runs 16 residues. The CDR3 DNA reads TGTGCCACCAGCAGAGAGAGGTTGCAGAGTAACTATGGCTACACCTTC. Protein: CATSRERLQSNYGYTF.

The chain couples TRBV7-9 to TRBJ2-2; weak D call: TRBD2 (5 bases). The CDR3 covers 16 residues. V lost 7 bases to trimming and J lost 6 bases, with 21 bases between them. Looked up from germline, CDR1 is SEHNR and CDR2 is FQNEAQ (reference sequence). CDR3 loop: CASTPLTYAGAGELFF. CDR3 in DNA: TGTGCCAGCACTCCTCTCACCTACGCGGGCGCCGGGGAGCTGTTTTTT.

The genes are TRBV14 and TRBJ1-1; D gene unclear. The CDR3 contains 13 residues. CDR1 and CDR2 (germline): SGHDN, FVKESK. The V end lost 4 bases, the J end lost 6 bases, and 12 bases lay between the germline ends. The CDR3 region has the DNA TGTGCCAGCAGCCGCTTTCTAAACGCTGAAGCTTTCTTT. Translated, it gives CASSRFLNAEAFF.

This clone was picked up one time. The V gene is TRBV7-6, the J gene TRBJ1-1, with no clear D. The germline V gene encodes CDR1 SGHVS and CDR2 FNYEAQ. Deletions cut 5 bases from V and 0 bases from J, with 7 bases between. CDR3 length equals 13 residues. The CDR3 here is CASSPTVNTEAFF. As DNA, the CDR3 is TGTGCCAGCAGCCCTACAGTGAACACTGAAGCTTTCTTT.

The chain combines TRBV2 with TRBJ2-3; TRBD1 might be the D (5 bases). The V gene lost 3 bases and the J gene lost 2 bases, with 12 bases spanning the gap. Germline V gives CDR1 SNHLY, CDR2 FYNNEI. The CDR3 loop spans 15 amino acids. The CDR3 sequence is CASSEMAGFTDTQYF. The DNA of the CDR3 is TGTGCCAGCAGTGAGATGGCAGGGTTCACAGATACGCAGTATTTT.

The chain carries TRBV6-2 or TRBV6-3 and TRBJ2-3; TRBD2 matches at 8 bases. Germline V gene data show CDR1 as MNHEY and CDR2 as SVGEGT. V lost 2 bases and J lost 4; bases outside the gene matches: 5. The CDR3 totals 15 residues. The CDR3 DNA is TGTGCCAGCAGTTACCCCCCCGGGGGGGCAGATACGCAGTATTTT. It is translated as CASSYPPGGADTQYF.

The chain employs TRBV12-5 and TRBJ1-2; D remains unclear. This CDR3 has 13 residues. V was pared by 0 bases and J by 4 bases, with 6 bases between. The germline V gene encodes CDR1 LGHNT and CDR2 FRNRAP. Here the CDR3 DNA reads TGTGCTAGTGGTTTGGTCGAGTCCTATGGCTACACCTTC. It encodes CASGLVESYGYTF.

V usage is TRBV7-2 and J usage is TRBJ2-2; D is unresolved. The ends were cut back, 2 bases at V and 7 bases at J, with 5 bases in the middle. Germline CDR1 and CDR2: SGHTA and FQGNSA. The CDR3 is 12 residues long. DNA for the CDR3: TGTGCCAGCAGCTTACTATTCGGGGAGCTGTTTTTT. This translates into CASSLLFGELFF.

The CDR3 spells CASSFAQGDQDTQYF. The CDR3 DNA follows: TGTGCCAGCAGCTTCGCACAGGGGGACCAAGATACGCAGTATTTT. The chain carries TRBV7-9 and TRBJ2-3, with 8 bases aligning to TRBD1. Per germline, CDR1 SEHNR and CDR2 FQNEAQ (reference sequence). V lost 3 bases, J lost 5 bases, and 7 bases stayed unmatched. The CDR3 length is 15 residues.

This rearrangement joins TRBV5-6 to TRBJ1-6; 8 nucleotides agree with TRBD1. CDR1 is SGHDT, CDR2 YYEEEE, per germline. The ends lost 1 base at V and 9 bases at J; junction bases unmatched: 12. The CDR3 consists of 17 residues. CDR3 in amino acids: CASSLFWNTGGGSPLHF. The CDR3 nucleotides read TGTGCCAGCAGCTTGTTTTGGAATACAGGGGGAGGTTCACCCCTCCACTTT.

This chain uses TRBV20-1 with TRBJ1-2; D is unclear. CDR1 DFQATT and CDR2 SNEGSKA come from the germline V gene (reference sequence). This CDR3 spans 11 amino acids. Trimming stripped 4 bases from V and 6 bases from J, with 9 bases between. CDR3: CSATDGDGYTF. As DNA, the CDR3 is TGCAGTGCTACTGACGGAGATGGCTACACCTTC.

This clone was recorded once. The gene calls are TRBV9 and TRBJ1-3, with D perhaps TRBD1 (5 bases). Germline V gives CDR1 SGDLS, CDR2 YYNGEE. V dropped 1 base and J dropped 1 base, with 9 bases sitting between them. This CDR3 is 15 amino acids long. The CDR3 nucleotides read TGTGCCAGCAGCGTAAACCCAGGGTCTGGAAACACCATATATTTT. Translating it yields CASSVNPGSGNTIYF. The variable domain in full, completed from reference TRBV9 and TRBJ1-3, reads DSGVTQTPKHLITATGQRVTLRCSPRSGDLSVYWYQQSLDQGLQFLIQYYNGEERAKGNILERFSAQQFPDLHSELNLSSLELGDSALYFCASSVNPGSGNTIYFGEGSWLTVV.

The J gene is TRBJ1-5, the V gene TRBV28, with D possibly TRBD1 on 5 matching bases. Germline loops: CDR1 MDHEN, CDR2 SYDVKM. V lost 6 bases and J lost 7, with 19 bases in between. There are 15 residues in the CDR3. CDR3 DNA: TGTGCCAGCAGCATGGTGGGGGGGAGGATGCAGCCCCAGCATTTT. Translation gives CASSMVGGRMQPQHF. The whole variable domain, remainder taken from reference TRBV28 and TRBJ1-5, is DVKVTQSSRYLVKRTGEKVFLECVQDMDHENMFWYRQDPGLGLRLIYFSYDVKMKEKGDIPEGYSVSREKKERFSLILESASTNQTSMYLCASSMVGGRMQPQHFGDGTRLSIL.

This chain connects TRBV6-6 to TRBJ2-2, with 8 nucleotides matching TRBD1. The germline V gene has CDR1 MNHNY and CDR2 SVGAGI (reference sequence). Germline trimming cut 6 bases from V and 3 bases from J; bases unmatched to any gene: 21. This CDR3 is 20 amino acids long. The CDR3 reads CASSPSLGTPGTGYTGELFF. The CDR3 DNA is TGTGCCAGCAGCCCCTCATTAGGGACACCCGGGACAGGTTACACCGGGGAGCTGTTTTTT.

This chain links TRBV5-6 with TRBJ2-7; maybe TRBD2 (8 bases). The CDR3 has 18 residues. From germline, CDR1 is SGHDT and CDR2 YYEEEE. V dropped 3 bases and J dropped 3 bases, with 25 bases sitting between them. CDR3 residues: CASSSGGVLGQPRYEQYF. The CDR3 region has the DNA TGTGCCAGCAGCTCCGGGGGGGTGCTGGGACAGCCGCGCTACGAGCAGTACTTC.

The count of this clone is one. The chain joins TRBV10-3 to TRBJ2-6; TRBD1 aligns across 8 bases. V was clipped by 6 bases and J by 0 bases; unmatched bases: 10. Germline V gene data show CDR1 as ENHRY and CDR2 as SYGVKD. The CDR3 is 18 amino acids. The CDR3 is CAIRVGTGPVSGANVLTF. The CDR3 bases are TGTGCCATCAGGGTCGGGACAGGTCCCGTCTCTGGGGCCAACGTCCTGACTTTC.

Turning to this clone: Since a much larger clone is just one base distant, this may be a read error. The rearrangement joins TRBV7-2 to TRBJ2-5; TRBD1 matches at 8 bases. This CDR3 is built from 13 residues. CDR1 and CDR2 (germline): SGHTA, FQGNSA. The trim removed 4 bases at V and 5 bases at J, leaving 3 bases unmatched. The CDR3 is CASSSRGRETQYF. The CDR3 DNA is TGTGCCAGCAGCTCCAGGGGGCGGGAGACCCAGTACTTC.

This rearrangement joins TRBV19 to TRBJ1-2; 7 bases align to TRBD1. CDR1 is LNHDA and CDR2 is SQIVND in the germline V gene (reference sequence). V lost 4 bases, J lost 3 bases, and 8 bases stayed unmatched. The CDR3 has 15 residues. CDR3 nucleotide sequence: TGTGCCAGTAGTACGGACAGGAGAGACTACTATGGCTACACCTTC. Amino acids: CASSTDRRDYYGYTF.

The CDR3 region is CAISDTGGTVGGYTF. The CDR3 region has the DNA TGTGCCATCAGTGACACCGGGGGAACAGTGGGCGGCTACACCTTC. The chain couples TRBV10-3 to TRBJ1-2, with D maybe TRBD1 (5 bases). The CDR3 contains 15 residues. The germline CDR1 and CDR2 sequences are ENHRY and SYGVKD. The V and J ends lost 3 bases and 8 bases respectively, with 19 bases between them.